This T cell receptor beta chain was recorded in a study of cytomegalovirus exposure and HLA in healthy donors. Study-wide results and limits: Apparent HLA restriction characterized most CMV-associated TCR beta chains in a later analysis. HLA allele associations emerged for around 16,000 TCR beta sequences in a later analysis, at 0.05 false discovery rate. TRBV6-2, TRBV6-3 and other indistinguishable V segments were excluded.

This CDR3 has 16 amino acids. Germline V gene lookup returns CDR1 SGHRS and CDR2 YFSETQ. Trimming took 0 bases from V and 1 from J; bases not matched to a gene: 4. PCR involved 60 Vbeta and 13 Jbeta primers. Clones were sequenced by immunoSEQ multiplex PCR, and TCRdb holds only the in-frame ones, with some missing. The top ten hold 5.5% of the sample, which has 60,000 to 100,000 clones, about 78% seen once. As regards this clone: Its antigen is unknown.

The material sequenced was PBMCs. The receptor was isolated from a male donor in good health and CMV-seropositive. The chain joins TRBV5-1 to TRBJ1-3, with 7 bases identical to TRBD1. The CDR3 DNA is TGCGCCAGCAGCTTGGGACAGGGCCTTTCTGGAAACACCATATATTTT. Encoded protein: CASSLGQGLSGNTIYF.